A single sample is the source of the 30 T cell receptor beta chains below, sequenced in a study of blood T cell repertoires in COVID-19. TCRdb's copy holds only in-frame clones and misses some; the assay was immunoSEQ multiplex PCR. The sample contains around 200,000 clones, around 90% of which appear only once. The sequenced sample consisted of peripheral blood. Source of these receptors: a woman under 30 who had recovered from COVID-19.

V and J are TRBV9 and TRBJ2-7; 7 bases are a match to TRBD1. This CDR3 region has 14 residues. Per the germline V gene, CDR1 is SGDLS and CDR2 is YYNGEE. J lost 2 bases, V lost 2 bases, and 4 bases had no gene match. The chain's CDR3 is CASSVGTVPYEQYF. The CDR3 DNA follows: TGTGCCAGCAGCGTTGGGACAGTTCCCTACGAGCAGTACTTC.

V and J are TRBV7-2 and TRBJ2-1; TRBD2 agrees at 7 bases. The CDR3 has 17 residues. Germline-derived CDR1 and CDR2 are SGHTA and FQGNSA. With 6 bases clipped from V and 8 bases from J, the junction kept 19 bases outside the gene matches. Here the CDR3 reads CASRPPRGERSGDEQFF. CDR3 in DNA: TGTGCCAGCAGACCCCCCCGGGGGGAGAGAAGCGGGGATGAGCAGTTCTTC.

The chain has TRBV19 and TRBJ2-1; 11 bases are shared with TRBD2. Losses at the gene ends were 3 bases for V and 4 bases for J; bases not matched to a gene: 5. The CDR3 is 16 amino acids. Germline CDR1 and CDR2: LNHDA and SQIVND (reference sequence). CDR3 in DNA: TGTGCCAGTAGTATTCCGGGGACTAGCGGATACAATGAGCAGTTCTTC. Translated, it gives CASSIPGTSGYNEQFF.

The chain is built from TRBV11-2 and TRBJ1-5; D is unresolved. This CDR3 has 15 residues. The V gene's germline CDR1 is SGHAT and CDR2 FQNNGV. Trimming removed 5 bases from V and 0 bases from J, with 11 bases in between. CDR3 DNA: TGTGCCAGCAGCCCAGGAGGTTATAGCAATCAGCCCCAGCATTTT. Translation gives CASSPGGYSNQPQHF. Together with reference TRBV11-2 and TRBJ1-5, the CDR3 gives the full variable domain: EAGVAQSPRYKIIEKRQSVAFWCNPISGHATLYWYQQILGQGPKLLIQFQNNGVVDDSQLPKDRFSAERLKGVDSTLKIQPAKLEDSAVYLCASSPGGYSNQPQHFGDGTRLSIL.

This sequence joins TRBV19 and TRBJ2-1, with 9 nucleotides matching TRBD1. Trimming took 4 bases from V and 0 from J; bases not matched to a gene: 4. The length of the CDR3 is 16 residues. Germline V lookup: CDR1 LNHDA, CDR2 SQIVND (reference sequence). CDR3 nucleotides: TGTGCCAGTAGTAGTCACAGGGGGCTCTCCTACAATGAGCAGTTCTTC. Amino acid sequence: CASSSHRGLSYNEQFF.

The chain couples TRBV27 to TRBJ1-1; D is uncertain. Germline values: CDR1 MNHEY, CDR2 SMNVEV (reference sequence). CDR3 length: 11 amino acids. V lost 4 bases and J 9 bases, leaving 9 bases between the germline ends. CDR3 in amino acids: CASSSGRKAFF. The CDR3 DNA is TGTGCCAGCAGTTCCGGGAGGAAAGCTTTCTTT.

The V gene is TRBV19, the J gene TRBJ2-1; tentative D call: TRBD2 (5 bases). Looked up from germline, CDR1 is LNHDA and CDR2 is SQIVND (reference sequence). The CDR3 has 14 residues. The V gene lost 10 bases and the J gene lost 6 bases, with 19 bases spanning the gap. The chain's CDR3 is CATSPPGNINEQFF. For the CDR3, the DNA is TGTGCCACCTCCCCCCCGGGAAACATCAATGAGCAGTTCTTC. The full variable domain, its missing parts supplied by reference TRBV19 and TRBJ2-1, is DGGITQSPKYLFRKEGQNVTLSCEQNLNHDAMYWYRQDPGQGLRLIYYSQIVNDFQKGDIAEGYSVSREKKESFPLTVTSAQKNPTAFYLCATSPPGNINEQFFGPGTRLTVL.

The V call is TRBV9, the J call TRBJ2-1; 8 bases align to TRBD2. V lost 2 bases, J lost 8 bases, and 12 bases stayed unmatched. The CDR3 totals 16 residues. Germline V CDR1 and CDR2: SGDLS, YYNGEE. CDR3 nucleotide sequence: TGTGCCAGCAGCGTCCGAGCGGGAGCTTACAATCATGAGCAGTTCTTC. Residues: CASSVRAGAYNHEQFF.

The J gene is TRBJ2-7, the V gene TRBV11-1, with D maybe TRBD1 (6 bases). CDR1 and CDR2 from the germline V gene are SGHAT and FQDESV (reference sequence). V was cut by 1 base and J by 2 bases, with 9 bases left in between. The CDR3 covers 14 residues. The CDR3 reads CASSLGQAAYEQYF. The CDR3 region has the DNA TGTGCCAGCAGCTTAGGACAGGCGGCCTACGAGCAGTACTTC.

This clone was seen a handful of times. The J gene is TRBJ1-3, the V gene TRBV5-5, with TRBD1 as a possible D gene (5 bases). Per germline, CDR1 SGHKS and CDR2 YYEKEE (reference sequence). There are 16 residues in the CDR3. Trimming removed 0 bases from V and 0 bases from J, with 10 bases in between. The CDR3 DNA is TGTGCCAGCAGCTTGGGACAGACCTCCTCTGGAAACACCATATATTTT. Its protein is CASSLGQTSSGNTIYF.

The chain has TRBV6-5 and TRBJ2-3; 8 bases match TRBD2. V was pared by 6 bases and J by 0 bases, with 5 bases of the junction left unmatched. The CDR3 sequence is 15 residues long. Germline lookup yields CDR1 MNHEY and CDR2 SVGAGI. CDR3 nucleotides: TGTGCCAGCAGCCGTCGGGGGGGGAGCACAGATACGCAGTATTTT. Translating it yields CASSRRGGSTDTQYF.

CDR3 amino acids: CAISSELVTEAFF. CDR3 nucleotides: TGTGCCATCAGTTCCGAATTAGTCACTGAAGCTTTCTTT. The rearrangement joins TRBV10-3 to TRBJ1-1; D is ambiguous. This CDR3 region has 13 residues. The germline gives CDR1 ENHRY, CDR2 SYGVKD. V lost 5 bases and J 4 bases, leaving 11 bases between the germline ends.

V usage is TRBV7-8 and J usage is TRBJ1-1; possibly TRBD1 for D (6 bases). The length of the CDR3 is 14 residues. The V and J ends lost 6 bases and 5 bases respectively, with 16 bases between them. CDR1 and CDR2 from the germline V gene are SGHVS and FQNEAQ. The CDR3 reads CASSTGGLGTEAFF. The CDR3 DNA sequence: TGTGCCAGCAGTACGGGGGGCTTGGGAACTGAAGCTTTCTTT. The variable domain in full, completed from reference TRBV7-8 and TRBJ1-1, reads GAGVSQSPRYKVAKRGQDVALRCDPISGHVSLFWYQQALGQGPEFLTYFQNEAQLDKSGLPSDRFFAERPEGSVSTLKIQRTQQEDSAVYLCASSTGGLGTEAFFGQGTRLTVV.

This sequence joins TRBV4-1 and TRBJ2-7, with TRBD2 identical over 10 bases. V shed 4 bases, J shed 4 bases, and the junction held 10 bases outside the gene matches. Germline V gene sequence: CDR1 MGHRA, CDR2 YSYEKL. The CDR3 totals 16 residues. The CDR3 bases are TGCGCCAGCAGCCCCGACGCTAGCGGGAGTGTTTACGAGCAGTACTTC. Translation gives CASSPDASGSVYEQYF.

A remark on this clone: The junction does not match germline at one end; this may be a read error. CDR3 residues: CASNQVGGDTQYF. The CDR3 DNA is TGCGCCAGCAACCAAGTAGGAGGTGATACGCAGTATTTT. The chain employs TRBV4-1 and TRBJ2-3; D may be TRBD2 (5 bases). The CDR3 length is 13 residues. Germline V CDR1 and CDR2: MGHRA, YSYEKL.

CDR3 sequence reads: CSASAGGLEAQYF. The CDR3 nucleotides are TGCAGTGCTAGTGCAGGGGGTCTTGAGGCCCAGTACTTC. The chain has TRBV20-1 and TRBJ2-5; 7 bases line up with TRBD1. V gave up 3 bases and J gave up 9 bases; unmatched junction bases: 10. The CDR3 runs 13 residues. The germline gives CDR1 DFQATT, CDR2 SNEGSKA (reference sequence).

V is TRBV12-3 or TRBV12-4 and J is TRBJ2-7; D not certain. The CDR3 covers 12 residues. V gave up 1 base and J gave up 4 bases, with 5 bases separating them. The CDR3 loop reads CASSLDRYEQYF. CDR3 in DNA: TGTGCCAGCAGTTTAGACAGATACGAGCAGTACTTC.

The V gene is TRBV6-5, the J gene TRBJ1-1; a weak D match, TRBD1 (5 bases). Germline V CDR1 and CDR2: MNHEY, SVGAGI. V was trimmed by 2 bases and J by 4 bases, leaving 11 bases between them. The length of the CDR3 is 14 residues. The CDR3 nucleotides are TGTGCCAGCAGTTACACCAGGGCTGGCACTGAAGCTTTCTTT. As protein: CASSYTRAGTEAFF.

The chain recombines TRBV19 with TRBJ2-1, with 9 positions matching TRBD1. Unmatched junction bases numbered 17, after V lost 5 bases and J lost 9 bases. The germline V gene encodes CDR1 LNHDA and CDR2 SQIVND (reference sequence). The CDR3 spans 17 residues. CDR3 sequence (DNA): TGTGCCAGTAGTGGAACCCCGACAGGGGGGTTTGGAAGTGAGCAGTTCTTC. Translated: CASSGTPTGGFGSEQFF.

The rearrangement uses TRBV10-3 and TRBJ2-3; tentative D call: TRBD2 (6 bases). Trimming pared 4 bases from V and 2 bases from J, leaving 7 bases between. This CDR3 is built from 13 residues. Per the germline V gene, CDR1 is ENHRY and CDR2 is SYGVKD. CDR3 DNA: TGTGCCATCAGTGGGGGGGACACAGATACGCAGTATTTT. The encoded protein is CAISGGDTDTQYF.

About this clone: The sample contains more than one DNA sequence encoding this CDR3. The chain has TRBV6-5 and TRBJ2-2, with a weak D call TRBD2 (6 bases). Between the trimmed V and J ends, which lost 2 bases and 8 bases, there was a span of 9 bases. Germline V gene data show CDR1 as MNHEY and CDR2 as SVGAGI. This CDR3 spans 13 amino acids. The CDR3 is CASSYGGTGELFF. CDR3 nucleotides: TGTGCCAGCAGTTACGGGGGGACGGGGGAGCTGTTTTTT.

This clone was detected a few times. The CDR3 nucleotides read TGTGCCAGCAGTTTAAGAGCTGGAAACACCATATATTTT. Protein product: CASSLRAGNTIYF. V is TRBV27 and J is TRBJ1-3; D is unresolved. Germline CDR1 is MNHEY and CDR2 is SMNVEV (reference sequence). V lost 2 bases and J lost 2, with 4 bases in between. The CDR3 has 13 residues.

On this clone itself: Other nucleotide sequences from this sample produce the same CDR3. This sequence joins TRBV19 and TRBJ2-5; 8 bases are a match to TRBD1. V was pared by 5 bases and J by 5 bases, with 4 bases of the junction left unmatched. Per germline, CDR1 LNHDA and CDR2 SQIVND (reference sequence). The CDR3 consists of 13 residues. The CDR3 is CASSSTGGETQYF. DNA for the CDR3: TGTGCCAGTAGTTCAACAGGGGGGGAGACCCAGTACTTC.

V usage is TRBV12-3 or TRBV12-4 and J usage is TRBJ2-5; a weak D match, TRBD1 (5 bases). V lost 7 bases and J lost 3, with 9 bases in between. The CDR3 runs to 12 residues. The CDR3 coding sequence is TGTGCCAGCACACGACAGAAAGAGACCCAGTACTTC. Its translation is CASTRQKETQYF.

This clone was observed a few times. J is TRBJ1-3 and V is TRBV18; tentative D call: TRBD1 (6 bases). V was trimmed by 0 bases and J by 4 bases, leaving 10 bases between them. Germline CDR1 is KGHSH and CDR2 is LQKENI. The CDR3 has 15 amino acids. CDR3 in amino acids: CASSPPSGVGNTIYF. The CDR3, as DNA: TGTGCCAGCTCACCACCATCAGGGGTCGGAAACACCATATATTTT.

This clone was observed a few times. The chain uses TRBV7-6 and TRBJ2-2, with D possibly TRBD1 on 5 matching bases. Trimming removed 1 base at V and 3 bases at J, with 12 bases between. Germline V gene sequence: CDR1 SGHVS, CDR2 FNYEAQ. The CDR3 totals 16 residues. The CDR3 protein is CASSLGGRADTGELFF. The CDR3, as DNA: TGTGCCAGCAGCTTAGGAGGCAGGGCGGACACCGGGGAGCTGTTTTTT. Together with reference TRBV7-6 and TRBJ2-2, the CDR3 gives the full variable domain: GAGVSQSPRYKVTKRGQDVALRCDPISGHVSLYWYRQALGQGPEFLTYFNYEAQQDKSGLPNDRFSAERPEGSISTLTIQRTEQRDSAMYRCASSLGGRADTGELFFGEGSRLTVL.

The J gene is TRBJ1-1, the V gene TRBV4-2; 8 bases line up with TRBD1. CDR3 length: 16 residues. The junction had 7 bases not matched to a gene; V was cut back by 3 bases and J by 1 base. Germline CDR1 LGHNA, CDR2 YNFKEQ. The CDR3 DNA follows: TGTGCCAGCAGCCAGGTTACCGGGACAGGGAACACTGAAGCTTTCTTT. It is translated as CASSQVTGTGNTEAFF.

Note on this clone: The identical CDR3 is also encoded by other nucleotide sequences in the sample. The V call is TRBV5-1, the J call TRBJ2-1; 7 nucleotides agree with TRBD2. CDR1 SGHRS and CDR2 YFSETQ come from the germline V gene. This CDR3 region has 15 residues. V shed 0 bases and J 0 bases; nucleotides not matched to a gene: 0. CDR3 in amino acids: CASSLGGSSYNEQFF. As DNA, the CDR3 is TGCGCCAGCAGCTTGGGCGGGAGCTCCTACAATGAGCAGTTCTTC.

This clone occurred once. The chain has TRBV2 and TRBJ2-6; 7 positions agree with TRBD1. Germline V gene sequence: CDR1 SNHLY, CDR2 FYNNEI. The trim removed 8 bases at V and 0 bases at J, leaving 7 bases unmatched. The CDR3 is 16 amino acids. The CDR3 here is CASDKQGSSGANVLTF. The CDR3 region has the DNA TGTGCCAGCGACAAACAGGGGAGCTCTGGGGCCAACGTCCTGACTTTC.

This CDR3 reads CAWSRLAGVSNTGELFF. The DNA of the CDR3 is TGTGCCTGGAGCCGACTAGCGGGAGTGTCGAACACCGGGGAGCTGTTTTTT. The V gene is TRBV30, the J gene TRBJ2-2; 12 bases agree with TRBD2. The V segment lost 3 bases and the J segment 0 bases; nucleotides outside the gene matches: 5. Germline CDR1 and CDR2: GTSNPN and SVGIG (reference sequence). This CDR3 has 17 amino acids.